This T cell receptor beta chain was documented in a study of ipilimumab plus nivolumab after autologous stem cell transplantation. Turning to the study itself: Both relapsed and primary refractory DLBCL were included. Whole-study findings and limits: The authors say TCR, Treg and microbiome findings warrant further study.

Starting 14 to 28 days after autologous transplant, ipilimumab 1 mg/kg was given. Patients got 3 mg/kg IV nivolumab weeks 1, 4, 7, 10, then biweekly through week 26. The data were produced by immunoSEQ multiplex PCR, yet TCRdb's version contains in-frame clones alone and is incomplete. This sample has 20,000 to 25,000 clones, with over 65% found just once. V lost 3 bases and J 3 bases, leaving 9 bases between the germline ends. CDR1 and CDR2 (germline): SGHNT, YYREEE (reference sequence). The CDR3 is 13 residues long. This clone was observed a few times. Its antigen remains unidentified. This sequence was found in a male donor with diffuse large B-cell lymphoma. V is TRBV5-4 and J is TRBJ1-2; D not resolved. Sequenced here: PBMCs, sampled in a trial of ipilimumab plus nivolumab as post-transplant consolidation. The CDR3 spells CASSSPLDYGYTF. In DNA form, the CDR3 reads TGTGCCAGCAGCTCCCCCTTGGACTATGGCTACACCTTC. Supplemented by reference TRBV5-4 and TRBJ1-2, the full variable domain reads ETGVTQSPTHLIKTRGQQVTLRCSSQSGHNTVSWYQQALGQGPQFIFQYYREEENGRGNFPPRFSGLQFPNYSSELNVNALELDDSALYLCASSSPLDYGYTFGSGTRLTVV.